This T cell receptor beta chain was identified in a study of cytomegalovirus exposure and HLA in healthy donors (dated by TCRdb to 2017 to 2019). Concerning the study at large: In an earlier analysis of 587 of the donors, about 270 Gb of sequence data and just under 120 million unique TCR beta sequences from 150 million to 200 million T cells were reported. Roughly 300 gigabases of sequencing data and around 87 million unique TCR sequences were included in an early release covering 550 to 800 HLA-typed donors. Of the approximately 400 genotyped donors, 81% were placed in the genetic ancestry cluster associated with self-reported Caucasian donors. The study aimed to test whether signatures of past pathogen exposure could be identified by cataloging public T cell receptors. The study profiled the T cell repertoires of hundreds of subjects by immunosequencing and related them to cytomegalovirus serostatus. Along with the approximately 670-subject first cohort, a separate validation cohort of over a hundred different subjects was used. High-throughput TCR immunosequencing, statistical association of individual TCRs with disease status, and machine learning were combined to predict cytomegalovirus infection status. In a later analysis, previously published TCR beta repertoires from 666 donors were re-analyzed and high-resolution HLA genotyping was added so that TCR occurrence patterns could be studied. The later analysis used no new phenotypic data to find candidate immune exposures, relying instead on TCR beta sequences and their occurrence across donors. In an earlier analysis of about 590 of the donors, high-throughput TCR beta sequencing was used to judge whether each TCR beta V gene segment behaved as functional or pseudogenic. Donor age, sex, ethnicity and CMV serostatus were compiled together with the repertoire data. A later genetic analysis used genome-wide SNP genotypes for about 60% of the roughly 700 donors, treating that subset as a discovery cohort. All discovery cohort repertoires had been generated on a single sequencing platform. Class I and class II HLA loci were covered by the typing at four-digit resolution. Typing coverage differed by locus: A, B, C, DRB1 and DQB1 were typed in roughly 620-630 donors, DQA1 in approximately 520, DPA1 in 606, and DPB1 in 472. Four to six DR-DQ haplotypes were handled as single units for association and clustering because linkage in the cohort was strong. Among about 410 genotyped donors of the cohort, an average of about 240,000 unique TCR beta nucleotide sequences was sequenced per donor, of which roughly 18% were non-productive. What the study reported, not specific to this receptor: According to a later analysis, most CMV-associated TCR beta chains appeared to be HLA-restricted, and the HLA associations seemed to be driven largely by CMV exposure. In a later genetic analysis, fewer N-insertions in productive TCRs were reported among donors in an Asian-associated ancestry cluster than the roughly 640-donor mean. Most TCR sequences were seen in very few donors, while some public TCRs were found in many individuals. Some IMGT-functional V segments, including TRBV6-2 and TRBV6-3, could not be distinguished by the 87-base-pair reads and were therefore excluded. This cohort had only TCR beta chains sequenced, and the lack of alpha or paired-chain data limited which features could be detected. In both the original and validation cohorts, the classifier was reported to diagnose cytomegalovirus status with high specificity and sensitivity. In a later analysis, HLA-associated TCR beta chains were found to be more clonally expanded and to have lower generation probabilities than equally common non-associated chains. Immune exposure information for the cohort was limited to CMV serostatus. Approximately 18 rarely observed V segments, including chromosome 9 orphons, were excluded from the earlier analysis of some 590 of the donors because counts were too low. In a later analysis, 16,951 TCR beta sequences were associated with specific HLA alleles at a false discovery rate of 0.05. Correlated functional status among segregating V segments might be attributable to linkage disequilibrium, but an unknown experimental factor could not be ruled out. Assigning TCR associations to individual alleles was difficult when HLA alleles, especially DR and DQ, strongly co-occurred. Roughly uniform sequencing depth across donors was assumed in presence/absence analyses, although this assumption may not hold. The study listed 164 TCR beta chains as associated with cytomegalovirus. A further reported finding was that TCR beta sequences accurately predicted the HLA-A and HLA-B alleles for most subjects in the first cohort. Because some donors lacked HLA typing at each locus, the association tests relied only on the typed subset. Several of the top co-occurrence clusters appeared to be linked to parvovirus B19, influenza, CMV and Epstein-Barr virus, according to a later analysis. An earlier analysis of roughly 570 of the donors showed that most TCR beta V segments appeared in productive rearrangements either about 90% or about 30% of the time, which broadly matched IMGT annotations. According to a later analysis, TCR association rates differed among HLA loci, with DRB1 alleles showing the most associated TCRs and HLA-C alleles showing the fewest. In vitro tests confirmed that three of the cytomegalovirus-associated TCR beta chains recognize cytomegalovirus antigens. A cluster of highly shared sequence variants was judged likely to represent a technical artifact of the sequencing pipeline. V-gene and J-gene trimming of TCR beta chains was associated with a missense DCLRE1C variant in a later genetic analysis, and the association was replicated in an independent cohort. The authors suggested that the approach could potentially be generalized to other disease states and immunological phenotypes.

The library was prepared using the immunoSEQ multiplex PCR assay. A mixture of 60 forward primers for TCR Vbeta segments and 13 reverse primers for TCR Jbeta segments was used in the multiplex PCR. A multiplex PCR assay on genomic DNA amplified the CDR3 region of rearranged TCR beta genes. On the Illumina HiSeq System, the amplified TCR beta libraries were sequenced as 87-base-pair reads. The paper's data handling went like this. Across the 640 or so repertoires, a later analysis counted 80 million or so unique TCR beta chains, roughly 11 million of which were shared by at least two donors. To remove PCR and sequencing errors, raw reads were error-corrected and collapsed into unique sequences using a nearest-neighbor algorithm that merged closely related sequences. V, D and J gene segments were assigned by aligning CDR3 sequences to IMGT reference sequences. For a sequence to be retained, a match of at least six nucleotides was required to both a V gene segment and a J gene segment. A rearrangement counted as productive if the CDR3 had no stop codons and remained in frame with V and J, and every other rearrangement counted as non-productive. Following IMGT convention, CDR3 was defined as the stretch from the second conserved V-encoded cysteine up to the conserved J-encoded phenylalanine. The earlier analysis of about 570 of the donors excluded any sequence lacking an unambiguous match to a single V gene segment. An earlier analysis of 587 of the donors called V segments functional above 56.7% productive rearrangements and segregating when the between-donor standard deviation exceeded 5%. A statistical classification framework was developed to diagnose cytomegalovirus status using the catalog of TCR beta chain sequences. A later analysis assigned V and J genes by comparing TCR nucleotide sequences with IMGT/GENE-DB human TR gene sequences. The TCRdist pipeline was used in a later analysis to assign CDR3 sequences and most-parsimonious VDJ recombination scenarios. A later analysis defined each TCR beta chain by its CDR3 amino acid sequence plus V-gene family, and excluded reads lacking a unique V-gene family. In a later analysis, a few hundred highly shared, low-generation-probability nucleotide sequences were removed to address suspected cross-contamination and a sequencing artifact. In a later analysis, a clonal expansion index was calculated for each public chain from normalized within-repertoire ranks of inferred template counts. In a later analysis, generation probabilities were computed using a VDJ recombination model fitted to out-of-frame rearrangements, and the results were checked against IGoR. Hypergeometric tests were used in a later analysis to score TCR-TCR, TCR-HLA and TCR-CMV co-occurrence, with a repertoire-size bias correction applied to the TCR pairs. False discovery rates were estimated in a later analysis by permuting HLA or CMV assignments 20 times. A later analysis grouped co-occurring TCRs with DBSCAN, adding TCRdist sequence similarity when clustering within HLA-allele-positive subsets. For co-occurrence clustering, repertoires with fewer than 30,000 or more than 120,000 public chains were excluded, along with five repertoires with anomalous nucleotide sharing. Held by TCRdb, this immuneACCESS table contains in-frame sequences only and omits some clones. Under half of the omission traces to an unresolved V gene where checked; the cause of the rest is unknown. V and J calls and clone size come straight from that table; D and trimming were deduced from the DNA. The sample table lists 80,000 to 90,000 clones, roughly 80% of them with a count of one. Jointly, the top ten make up approximately 1.9% of the sample.

The cohort was made up of 666 healthy bone marrow donors. At the time of sampling, all cohort members were nominally healthy, though unrecorded immune exposures were likely present. The donor tested CMV seronegative and was one of the 352 seronegative cohort members. A peripheral blood sample was provided by each donor, and peripheral blood mononuclear cells were used for TCR beta sequencing. The Qiagen DNeasy Blood Extraction Kit was used to extract genomic DNA from the blood cell samples. The CDR3 holds 15 amino acids from the cysteine to the phenylalanine. Only the CDR3 DNA stays, 45 bases, in frame from base 1. The V end loses 5 bases and the J end loses 4 bases, and a stretch of 17 bases separates them. According to the germline V gene (reference sequence), CDR1 reads LNHDA and CDR2 reads SQIVND. A note on this clone: What antigen it recognizes has not been identified. No quality values exist for individual bases; no much larger clone is one base distant.

The TCR was taken from a woman aged 25 to 39 in good health and CMV-seronegative. The rearrangement joined TRBV19 to TRBJ1-2, with TRBD1 perhaps the D gene, on 6 matching bases. Sequencing used PBMCs. The bases are TGTGCCAGTAGTTTGGATGACAGGCGTCGCTATGGCTACACCTTC. Translation gives CASSLDDRRRYGYTF.